This TCR beta chain was retrieved from a study of prognosis after radiotherapy for stage I lung cancer. About the study: Radiotherapy was SBRT in 3 to 5 fractions with a biologically effective dose of at least 100 Gy.

Turning to this clonotype: What it recognizes is unknown. A single base separates this from a much larger clone, so it may be a read error.

Study-wide results and caveats: Lower Shannon entropy after stereotactic body radiation therapy was observed in patients who went on to develop distant metastases.

Amplification of TCR beta CDR3 from genomic DNA used two-round multiplex PCR. Round one of PCR was performed, and it used primers specific to each TRBV and TRBJ gene. TCRdb reanalysed the multiplex PCR reads using MiXCR and keeps one entry per CDR3 protein. In the table there are 13,000 or so distinct CDR3 sequences, roughly 50% of which are singletons. This specimen was PBMCs, taken before or after stereotactic body radiation therapy (not recorded which). The origin of this receptor is a donor over 45 with non-small cell lung cancer.

The CDR3 sequence: CASRETGLFTEAFF. CDR3 in DNA: TGTGCCAGCAGGGAGACAGGGCTTTTCACTGAAGCTTTCTTT. This sequence joins TRBV6-2 or TRBV6-3 and TRBJ1-1, with 7 bases that match TRBD1. The CDR3 spans 14 residues. Germline-derived CDR1 and CDR2 are MNHEY and SVGEGT. Trimming removed 6 bases from V and 4 bases from J; junction bases left unmatched: 8.